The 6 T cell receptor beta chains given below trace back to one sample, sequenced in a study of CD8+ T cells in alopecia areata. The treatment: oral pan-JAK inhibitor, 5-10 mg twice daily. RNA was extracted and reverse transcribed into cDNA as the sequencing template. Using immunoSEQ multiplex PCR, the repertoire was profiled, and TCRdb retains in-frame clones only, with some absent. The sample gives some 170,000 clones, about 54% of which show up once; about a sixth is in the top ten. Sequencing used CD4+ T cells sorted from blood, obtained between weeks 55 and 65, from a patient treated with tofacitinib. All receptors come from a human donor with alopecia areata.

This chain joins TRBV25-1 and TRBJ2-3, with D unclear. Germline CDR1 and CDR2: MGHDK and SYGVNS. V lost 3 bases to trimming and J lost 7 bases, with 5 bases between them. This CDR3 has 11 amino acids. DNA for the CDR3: TGTGCCAGCAGTGACTCGTATACGCAGTATTTT. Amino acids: CASSDSYTQYF.

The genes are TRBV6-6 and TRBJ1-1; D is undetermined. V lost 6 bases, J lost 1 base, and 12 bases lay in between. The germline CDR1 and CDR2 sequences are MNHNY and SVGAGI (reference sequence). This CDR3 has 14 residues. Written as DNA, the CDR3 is TGTGCCAGCAGCTTCTTCGAAGGGAACACTGAAGCTTTCTTT. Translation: CASSFFEGNTEAFF.

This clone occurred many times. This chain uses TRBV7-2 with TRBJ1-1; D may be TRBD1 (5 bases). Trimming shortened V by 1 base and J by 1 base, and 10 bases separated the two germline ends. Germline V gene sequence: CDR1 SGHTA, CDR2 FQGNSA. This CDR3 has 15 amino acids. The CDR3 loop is CASSLERGRNTEAFF. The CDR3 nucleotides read TGTGCCAGCAGCTTAGAAAGGGGAAGGAACACTGAAGCTTTCTTT.

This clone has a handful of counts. DNA for the CDR3: TGTGCCTGGAGTTTCGGTGGGCCTGGGAAGACCCAGTACTTC. Its translation: CAWSFGGPGKTQYF. The chain combines TRBV30 with TRBJ2-5, with D uncertain. Germline loops: CDR1 GTSNPN, CDR2 SVGIG (reference sequence). CDR3 length: 14 amino acids. Trimming removed 2 bases at V and 6 bases at J, with 16 bases between.

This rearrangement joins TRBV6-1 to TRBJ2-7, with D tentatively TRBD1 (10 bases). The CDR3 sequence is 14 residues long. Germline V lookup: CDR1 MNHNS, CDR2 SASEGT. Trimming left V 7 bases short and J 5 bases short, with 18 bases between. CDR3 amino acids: CASIAGDRGNEQYF. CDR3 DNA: TGTGCCAGCATAGCGGGGGACAGGGGCAACGAGCAGTACTTC.

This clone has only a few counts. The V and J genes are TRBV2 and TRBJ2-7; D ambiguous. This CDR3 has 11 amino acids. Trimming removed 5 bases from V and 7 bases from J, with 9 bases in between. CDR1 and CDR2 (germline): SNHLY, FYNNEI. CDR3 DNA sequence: TGTGCCAGCAGTTCCGTACAAGAGCAGTACTTC. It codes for CASSSVQEQYF.